This TCR beta chain was sequenced in a study of OX40 agonist ivuxolimab in advanced cancers. General study points: Several nonresponders also turned out to have low normalized T-cell clonal expansion. Researchers report that CD8+ T cells had, on average, more expanded clones than CD4+.

A word on this clone: Its specificity is not known.

The method was immunoSEQ multiplex PCR; TCRdb's version includes in-frame clones alone and lacks a portion of them. The sample consists of about 61,000 clones, around 92% of them appearing once. V shed 3 bases and J 8 bases; nucleotides not matched to a gene: 8. This CDR3 spans 15 amino acids. Germline values: CDR1 MNHEY, CDR2 SMNVEV (reference sequence). This chain uses TRBV27 with TRBJ2-1; 9 nucleotides line up with TRBD2. The input for sequencing was CD4+ or CD8+ T cells sorted from blood, taken in a trial of the OX40 agonist ivuxolimab. This receptor was obtained from an adult with an advanced solid tumor such as melanoma, head and neck, liver or kidney cancer. The CDR3 loop reads CASSFTSGGYYEQFF. CDR3 sequence (DNA): TGTGCCAGCAGTTTTACCAGCGGGGGGTATTATGAGCAGTTCTTC.